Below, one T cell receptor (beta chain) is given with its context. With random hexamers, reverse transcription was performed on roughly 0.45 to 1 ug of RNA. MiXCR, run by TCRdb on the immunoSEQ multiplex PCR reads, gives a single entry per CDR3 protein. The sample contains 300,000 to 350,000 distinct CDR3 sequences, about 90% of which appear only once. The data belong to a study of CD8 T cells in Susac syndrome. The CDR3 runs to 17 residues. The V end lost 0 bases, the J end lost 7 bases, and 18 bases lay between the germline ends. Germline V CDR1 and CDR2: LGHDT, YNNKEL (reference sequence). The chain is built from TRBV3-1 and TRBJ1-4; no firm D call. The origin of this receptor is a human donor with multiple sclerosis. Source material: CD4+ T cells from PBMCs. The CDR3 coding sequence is TGTGCCAGCAGCCAAGATTATACGTCAGGCACTTCTGAAAAACTGTTTTTT. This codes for CASSQDYTSGTSEKLFF.